These T cell receptor beta chains were read from a single sample in a study of blood T cell repertoires in COVID-19. Only in-frame clones appear in the TCRdb table, and some are missing; sequencing was by immunoSEQ multiplex PCR. The sample gives a few hundred thousand clones, over 75% of which show up once; about 3.3% is in the top ten. Material: PBMCs or T cells enriched from blood (not recorded which). These receptors all come from a woman aged 60-75 years who had recovered from COVID-19. Both conserved end residues are part of each CDR3. Each record gives: D gene, clone size, V gene, J gene, CDR3 protein, CDR3 DNA. The D gene is left open where the match is weak. Only some rows state a clone size, as once, few, many or a class for expanded clones.

>TRBD2|-|TRBV19|TRBJ2-3
CASSEGTNTDTQYF
TGTGCCAGTAGTGAAGGGACTAACACAGATACGCAGTATTTT
>-|-|TRBV18|TRBJ1-2
CASSPTLEDSRGYTF
TGTGCCAGCTCACCGACTCTTGAAGATTCGCGGGGCTACACCTTC
>-|-|TRBV5-4|TRBJ2-3
CASSRMLGTDTQYF
TGTGCCAGCAGCCGAATGCTAGGCACAGATACGCAGTATTTT
>-|-|TRBV6-6|TRBJ2-2
CASSTGGRGTGELFF
TGTGCCAGCAGTACCGGGGGGCGAGGCACCGGGGAGCTGTTTTTT
>-|-|TRBV5-1|TRBJ2-7
CASSLDGSIDEQYF
TGCGCCAGCAGCTTGGATGGTAGTATAGACGAGCAGTACTTC
>-|-|TRBV15|TRBJ2-4
CATSREYSRGRDIQYF
TGTGCCACCAGCAGAGAATACTCGCGGGGTCGAGACATTCAGTACTTC
>TRBD1|-|TRBV5-1|TRBJ1-2
CASSPLDRQHGYTF
TGCGCCAGCAGCCCGCTGGACAGGCAGCATGGCTACACCTTC
>-|-|TRBV6-5|TRBJ2-5
CASRGTAQETQYF
TGTGCCAGCAGGGGGACTGCCCAAGAGACCCAGTACTTC
>-|-|TRBV9|TRBJ2-5
CASSPGWAVQETQYF
TGTGCCAGCAGCCCCGGCTGGGCAGTCCAAGAGACCCAGTACTTC
>TRBD1|-|TRBV29-1|TRBJ1-1
CSVNRGPDTEAFF
TGCAGCGTGAACAGGGGGCCGGACACTGAAGCTTTCTTT
>-|-|TRBV18|TRBJ1-2
CASSPETGYGYTF
TGTGCCAGCTCACCAGAGACAGGCTATGGCTACACCTTC
>TRBD2|-|TRBV6-5|TRBJ2-1
CASFSSGGKNEQFF
TGTGCCAGCTTCTCTAGCGGAGGGAAGAATGAGCAGTTCTTC
>TRBD1|once|TRBV27|TRBJ1-2
CASSRNRGQDYGYTF
TGTGCCAGCAGCCGAAACAGGGGGCAGGACTATGGCTACACCTTC
>TRBD1|-|TRBV5-1|TRBJ2-7
CASSNQGARYEQYF
TGCGCCAGCTCCAACCAGGGGGCTCGCTACGAGCAGTACTTC
>-|-|TRBV14|TRBJ2-3
CASSARRGVVPDTQYF
TGTGCCAGCAGCGCGCGGAGGGGAGTGGTTCCAGATACGCAGTATTTT
>-|-|TRBV6-5|TRBJ1-1
CASSSRQRNTEAFF
TGTGCCAGCAGTTCTAGACAGCGAAACACTGAAGCTTTCTTT
>TRBD1|-|TRBV4-1|TRBJ1-4
CASSQTGRREKLFF
TGCGCCAGCAGTCAGACAGGGAGGAGAGAAAAACTGTTTTTT
>-|-|TRBV6-1|TRBJ2-5
CASSETRLARETQYF
TGTGCCAGCAGTGAAACCAGGCTAGCACGGGAGACCCAGTACTTC
>-|-|TRBV18|TRBJ2-1
CASSRAGGYNEQFF
TGTGCCAGCTCCCGCGCGGGTGGGTACAATGAGCAGTTCTTC
>-|-|TRBV27|TRBJ1-5
CASSTTDSNQPQHF
TGTGCCAGCAGTACTACCGATAGCAATCAGCCCCAGCATTTT
>-|-|TRBV10-3|TRBJ2-6
CAIVQPSSGANVLTF
TGTGCCATCGTTCAGCCTAGCTCTGGGGCCAACGTCCTGACTTTC
>-|-|TRBV5-1|TRBJ2-7
CASSPQGPRYEQYF
TGCGCCAGCAGCCCGCAGGGGCCCCGTTACGAGCAGTACTTC
>TRBD1|-|TRBV6-2/TRBV6-3|TRBJ1-2
CASSYGQGGGYGYTF
TGTGCCAGCAGTTACGGTCAGGGGGGTGGCTATGGCTACACCTTC
>TRBD2|-|TRBV19|TRBJ2-2
CASSPGRVITGELFF
TGTGCCAGTAGTCCCGGGAGGGTGATCACCGGGGAGCTGTTTTTT
>TRBD1|-|TRBV9|TRBJ2-1
CASSGHRGSYNEQFF
TGTGCCAGCAGCGGCCACAGGGGATCCTACAATGAGCAGTTCTTC
>TRBD1|-|TRBV9|TRBJ1-1
CASSVGQGVKAFF
TGTGCCAGCAGCGTAGGACAGGGGGTAAAGGCTTTCTTT
>TRBD1|few|TRBV5-5|TRBJ1-4
CASSDIQGRGNEKLFF
TGTGCCAGCAGCGATATACAGGGGCGGGGTAATGAAAAACTGTTTTTT
>-|-|TRBV18|TRBJ2-1
CASSLTGMEQFF
TGTGCCAGCTCACTGACTGGAATGGAGCAGTTCTTC
>TRBD1|-|TRBV9|TRBJ1-1
CASSVKQGLVNTEAFF
TGTGCCAGCAGCGTAAAACAGGGGCTCGTGAACACTGAAGCTTTCTTT
>-|-|TRBV5-6|TRBJ1-4
CASSYMGRPGATNEKLFF
TGTGCCAGCAGCTACATGGGACGGCCGGGGGCAACTAATGAAAAACTGTTTTTT
>-|-|TRBV3-1/TRBV3-2|TRBJ1-2
CASSQEGDSGYTF
TGTGCCAGCAGCCAAGAGGGGGACTCGGGCTACACCTTC
>TRBD2|-|TRBV18|TRBJ2-5
CASSPREGRETQYF
TGTGCCAGCTCACCGCGGGAGGGCCGGGAGACCCAGTACTTC
>-|-|TRBV3-1/TRBV3-2|TRBJ1-4
CASSRLRQLGEKLFF
TGTGCCAGCAGCCGCTTGCGACAGCTAGGGGAAAAACTGTTTTTT
>TRBD1|-|TRBV27|TRBJ1-1
CASSLLGQGVSKAEAFF
TGTGCCAGCAGTTTATTGGGACAGGGGGTTTCAAAGGCTGAAGCTTTCTTT
>TRBD1|-|TRBV5-1|TRBJ1-5
CASVTGGNQPQHF
TGCGCCAGCGTGACAGGGGGCAATCAGCCCCAGCATTTT
>-|-|TRBV15|TRBJ2-2
CATSREQGGTGELFF
TGTGCCACCAGCAGAGAACAGGGCGGGACCGGGGAGCTGTTTTTT
>TRBD2|-|TRBV25-1|TRBJ2-3
CASSEYAGGRTDTQYF
TGTGCCAGCAGTGAATATGCGGGGGGGCGCACAGATACGCAGTATTTT
>TRBD1|-|TRBV5-6|TRBJ1-5
CASSTRTGGSNSNQPQHF
TGTGCCAGCAGCACGAGGACAGGGGGGAGCAATAGCAATCAGCCCCAGCATTTT
>TRBD1|-|TRBV27|TRBJ1-3
CASSLTGTNSGNTIYF
TGTGCCAGCAGTTTGACAGGGACCAACTCTGGAAACACCATATATTTT
>-|few|TRBV7-3|TRBJ2-7
CASRPQGYEQYF
TGTGCCAGCAGGCCACAGGGCTACGAGCAGTACTTC
>TRBD2|-|TRBV19|TRBJ2-2
CASSARGTRGFAGELFF
TGTGCCAGTAGCGCCCGGGGGACTAGAGGGTTCGCCGGGGAGCTGTTTTTT
>TRBD2|-|TRBV6-1|TRBJ2-1
CASSEITSGEHEQFF
TGTGCCAGCAGTGAAATAACTAGCGGGGAGCATGAGCAGTTCTTC
>TRBD1|-|TRBV7-8|TRBJ2-7
CASLPGTAFGEQYF
TGTGCCAGCCTACCCGGGACAGCCTTTGGGGAGCAGTACTTC
>-|-|TRBV2|TRBJ1-6
CASRAESSYNSPLHF
TGTGCCAGCAGAGCTGAAAGCTCCTATAATTCACCCCTCCACTTT
>-|-|TRBV12-2|TRBJ1-5
CASRLAPPREGGDQPQHF
TGTGCAAGTCGCTTAGCCCCCCCCCGCGAAGGGGGCGATCAGCCCCAGCATTTT
>TRBD1|-|TRBV19|TRBJ1-2
CASSERQGANYGYTF
TGTGCCAGTAGCGAGAGACAGGGGGCTAACTATGGCTACACCTTC
>-|-|TRBV18|TRBJ2-3
CASSPYGRGSDGTDTQYF
TGTGCCAGCTCACCATATGGTCGAGGTTCCGATGGGACAGATACGCAGTATTTT
>TRBD2|-|TRBV29-1|TRBJ2-1
CSGTYGTIYNEQFF
TGCAGCGGGACTTACGGGACTATCTACAATGAGCAGTTCTTC
>TRBD1|-|TRBV12-3/TRBV12-4|TRBJ1-1
CASKLTGAGVAFF
TGTGCCAGCAAATTGACAGGGGCGGGTGTAGCTTTCTTT
>-|-|TRBV7-2|TRBJ1-1
CASSGLPAGASEAFF
TGTGCCAGCAGCGGACTCCCGGCAGGGGCCTCCGAAGCTTTCTTT
>-|-|TRBV5-1|TRBJ1-1
CASSLQRDTEAFF
TGCGCCAGCAGCCTCCAACGGGACACTGAAGCTTTCTTT
>-|once|TRBV5-6|TRBJ2-5
CASSLDLRQETQYF
TGTGCCAGCAGCTTGGATCTCCGGCAAGAGACCCAGTACTTC
>-|-|TRBV7-9|TRBJ1-1
CASSRPGAEAFF
TGTGCCAGCAGCAGGCCAGGGGCTGAAGCTTTCTTT